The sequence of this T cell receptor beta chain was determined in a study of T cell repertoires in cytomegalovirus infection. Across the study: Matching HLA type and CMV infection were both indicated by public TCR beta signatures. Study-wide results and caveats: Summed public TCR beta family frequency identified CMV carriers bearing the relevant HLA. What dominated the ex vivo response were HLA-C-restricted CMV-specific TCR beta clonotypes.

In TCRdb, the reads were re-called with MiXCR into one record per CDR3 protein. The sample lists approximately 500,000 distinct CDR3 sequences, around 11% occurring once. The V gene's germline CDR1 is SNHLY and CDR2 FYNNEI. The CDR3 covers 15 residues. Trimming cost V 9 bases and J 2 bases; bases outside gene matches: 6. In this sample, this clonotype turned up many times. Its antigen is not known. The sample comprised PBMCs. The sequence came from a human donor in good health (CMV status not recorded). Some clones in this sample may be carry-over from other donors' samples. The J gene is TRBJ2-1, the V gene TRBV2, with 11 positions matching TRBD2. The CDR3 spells CARQGTSGTYNEQFF. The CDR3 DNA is TGTGCCAGACAAGGGACTAGCGGAACCTACAATGAGCAGTTCTTC. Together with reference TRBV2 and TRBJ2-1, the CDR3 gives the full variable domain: EPEVTQTPSHQVTQMGQEVILRCVPISNHLYFYWYRQILGQKVEFLVSFYNNEISEKSEIFDDQFSVERPDGSNFTLKIRSTKLEDSAMYFCARQGTSGTYNEQFFGPGTRLTVL.